This TCR beta chain was found in a study of Graves' ophthalmopathy and Graves' hyperthyroidism. This CDR3 comprises 12 residues. Trimming removed 4 bases from V and 3 bases from J, with 7 bases in between. Germline assignment: CDR1 SGHAT and CDR2 FQNNGV. From RNA, the CDR3 regions of TCR beta chains were amplified and sequenced. RT-PCR was first run with HTBI primers, then multiplex PCR in a second round. TCRdb redid the calling of the multiplex PCR reads with MiXCR, one entry per CDR3 protein. The data show approximately 380,000 distinct CDR3 sequences, with about 21% seen just once and 2.5% to 3.5% held by the top ten. The table lists this clonotype with many counts.

The chain joins TRBV11-2 to TRBJ2-7; D uncertain. The sequenced material came from peripheral blood. The TCR originated in a woman between 18 and 30 years old with stable Graves' hyperthyroidism. Here the CDR3 reads CASSSQSYEQYF. As DNA, the CDR3 is TGTGCCAGCAGCTCCCAAAGCTACGAGCAGTACTTC.